The T cell receptor (beta chain) described here comes from a study of shared clonotypes between healthy human individuals. Deep was the level used in running the assay. Method: immunoSEQ multiplex PCR; TCRdb's copy keeps in-frame clones and lacks some. Among approximately 2.1 million clones, just over 90% were seen once, and the ten largest hold under 0.45%. Only Caucasian adults living in Nashville, Tennessee made up the donor group. There are 15 residues in the CDR3. Germline V gene lookup returns CDR1 MNHNY and CDR2 SVGAGI (reference sequence). V gave up 7 bases and J gave up 0 bases; unmatched junction bases: 6.

This chain joins TRBV6-6 and TRBJ2-3; 8 nucleotides agree with TRBD2. Sequences were obtained from naive CD4+ T cells from PBMCs. The subset: CD45RA+ positively selected. The receptor comes from a man aged 18 to 30 in good health. Some clones in this sample may be carry-over from other donors' samples. In DNA form, the CDR3 reads TGTGCCAGCATTGATACTAGCGGCAGCACAGATACGCAGTATTTT. Translated: CASIDTSGSTDTQYF.